This T cell receptor (beta chain) was identified in a study of control samples from healthy donors and cancer patients. TCRdb's copy holds only in-frame clones and misses some; the assay was immunoSEQ multiplex PCR. The sample has fewer than 80,000 clones, around 90% seen once; the top ten hold roughly 5.7%. The CDR3 has 13 amino acids. The V end lost 10 bases, the J end lost 5 bases, and 17 bases lay between the germline ends. This clone has only one observation. This TCR was recovered from a man between 60 and 75 years old with colorectal cancer. Sequenced sample: PBMCs. The J gene is TRBJ2-5, the V gene TRBV12-3 or TRBV12-4; weak D call: TRBD2 (5 bases). The CDR3 here is CATGRGLLETQYF. DNA for the CDR3: TGTGCCACCGGGCGAGGGCTGTTGGAGACCCAGTACTTC.